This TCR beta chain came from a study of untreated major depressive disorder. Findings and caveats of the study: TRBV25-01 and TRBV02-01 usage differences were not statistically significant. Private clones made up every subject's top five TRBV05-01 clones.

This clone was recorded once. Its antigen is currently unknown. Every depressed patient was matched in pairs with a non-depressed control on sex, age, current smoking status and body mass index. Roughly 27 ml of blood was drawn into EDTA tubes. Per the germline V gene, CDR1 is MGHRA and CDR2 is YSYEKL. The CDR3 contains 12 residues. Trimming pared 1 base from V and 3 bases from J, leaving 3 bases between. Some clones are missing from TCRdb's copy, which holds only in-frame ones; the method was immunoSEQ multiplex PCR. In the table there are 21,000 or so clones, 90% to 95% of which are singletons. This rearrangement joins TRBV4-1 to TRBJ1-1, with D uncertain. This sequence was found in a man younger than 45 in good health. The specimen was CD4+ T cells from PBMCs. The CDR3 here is CASSQAYTEAFF. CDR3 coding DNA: TGCGCCAGCAGCCAAGCTTACACTGAAGCTTTCTTT.